A selection of T cell receptor beta chains follows, all from one sample in a study of blood T cell repertoires in COVID-19. Clones were read by immunoSEQ multiplex PCR, and TCRdb kept only the in-frame ones, dropping some. This sample has approximately 45,000 clones, with about 83% found just once. Sequences were obtained from peripheral blood. The source of these receptors is an elderly woman with acute or convalescent COVID-19. The CDR3 runs from the conserved cysteine through the conserved F or W. A D gene is named only where the DNA matches it firmly. The listing skips clone size in some rows; elsewhere it reads once, few, many or a size class.

D | length | J | size | V | DNA | CDR3
NA | 17 | TRBJ1-6 | NA | TRBV14 | TGTGCCAGCAGCCAAGATTTATCGGGATCCTATAATTCACCCCTCCACTTT | CASSQDLSGSYNSPLHF
NA | 12 | TRBJ1-2 | NA | TRBV5-5 | TGTGCCAGCAGCTTGGACTACTATGGCTACACCTTC | CASSLDYYGYTF
TRBD1 | 17 | TRBJ1-4 | NA | TRBV18 | TGTGCCAGCTCACCCCGCGGGACAGACGCAACTAATGAAAAACTGTTTTTT | CASSPRGTDATNEKLFF
NA | 14 | TRBJ1-2 | once | TRBV4-1 | TGCGCCAGCAGCCAAGTCCCCCTGAACTATGGCTACACCTTC | CASSQVPLNYGYTF
NA | 12 | TRBJ2-7 | NA | TRBV11-2 | TGTGCCAGCAGCTTAGCTATCGACGAGCAGTACTTC | CASSLAIDEQYF
TRBD2 | 16 | TRBJ2-1 | NA | TRBV10-3 | TGTGCCATCAGTGAGTATAGCGGGGGGGCCGACAATGAGCAGTTCTTC | CAISEYSGGADNEQFF
TRBD1 | 15 | TRBJ1-2 | NA | TRBV14 | TGTGCCAGCAGCCAAGATCTTACAGGGGTCTATGGCTACACCTTC | CASSQDLTGVYGYTF
NA | 13 | TRBJ2-1 | few | TRBV5-3 | TGTGCCAGAAGCCCCGGGGAATACAATGAGCAGTTCTTC | CARSPGEYNEQFF
NA | 15 | TRBJ2-2 | NA | TRBV2 | TGTGCCAGCAGTGACGCGGGGGCTGGCACCGGGGAGCTGTTTTTT | CASSDAGAGTGELFF
NA | 15 | TRBJ2-3 | NA | TRBV7-5 | TGTGCCAGAAGCTTAGTAGAGGTGGGCACAGATACGCAGTATTTT | CARSLVEVGTDTQYF
TRBD1 | 16 | TRBJ1-5 | NA | TRBV16 | TGTGCCAGCAGCCCCCGGACAGGGAACCTCGGACAGCCCCAGCATTTT | CASSPRTGNLGQPQHF
TRBD1 | 14 | TRBJ1-5 | NA | TRBV7-9 | TGTGCCAGCAGCGGCACAGGGGGCGCGGAGCCCCAGCATTTT | CASSGTGGAEPQHF
NA | 16 | TRBJ2-2 | NA | TRBV7-2 | TGTGCCAGCAGCTTAGTGGGCGGGTTTGATCCCGGGGAGCTGTTTTTT | CASSLVGGFDPGELFF
TRBD1 | 15 | TRBJ2-3 | NA | TRBV30 | TGTGCTCGCCTAGGACAGGGGGGAGAATCAGATACGCAGTATTTT | CARLGQGGESDTQYF
TRBD2 | 17 | TRBJ2-2 | NA | TRBV15 | TGTGCCACCAGCAGATCTAAAGCGGGGGCGATCACCGGGGAGCTGTTTTTT | CATSRSKAGAITGELFF
NA | 14 | TRBJ1-1 | once | TRBV7-5 | TGTGCCAGAAGCTTACCGGGACATAATGGTGAAGCTTTCTTT | CARSLPGHNGEAFF
TRBD1 | 14 | TRBJ2-5 | once | TRBV7-6 | TGTGCCAGCAGCAATCAGGGGGCCGGCGAGACCCAGTACTTC | CASSNQGAGETQYF
NA | 11 | TRBJ1-2 | NA | TRBV20-1 | TGCAGTGCTAGAGTCCCTTATGGCTACACCTTC | CSARVPYGYTF
NA | 13 | TRBJ1-2 | once | TRBV29-1 | TGCAGCGTTCCACTTACGAGGGGGACCGGCTACACCTTC | CSVPLTRGTGYTF
NA | 13 | TRBJ2-7 | NA | TRBV12-3/TRBV12-4 | TGTGCCAGCAGTTTGGGGCAGAGCTACGAGCAGTACTTC | CASSLGQSYEQYF
TRBD2 | 15 | TRBJ2-3 | NA | TRBV19 | TGTGCCAGTAGTAGGCGGGGGGCCCACACAGATACGCAGTATTTT | CASSRRGAHTDTQYF
TRBD1 | 12 | TRBJ2-7 | NA | TRBV29-1 | TGCAGCGTTGAACGACAGGGCTACGAGCAGTACTTC | CSVERQGYEQYF
NA | 13 | TRBJ1-3 | few | TRBV7-9 | TGTGCCAGCAGCCCTGGCTTGGGAAACACCATATATTTT | CASSPGLGNTIYF
TRBD1 | 14 | TRBJ1-2 | once | TRBV3-1/TRBV3-2 | TGTGCCAGCAGCAATGGACAGGGGGACTATGGCTACACCTTC | CASSNGQGDYGYTF
TRBD1 | 16 | TRBJ1-6 | NA | TRBV5-1 | TGCGCCAGCAGCTCGGTGGGACAGGGAAGGAATTCACCCCTCCACTTT | CASSSVGQGRNSPLHF
NA | 16 | TRBJ1-2 | NA | TRBV6-1 | TGTGCCAGCAGTGATTTTAGAAGCGGCACCCTTCAGCGCTACACCTTC | CASSDFRSGTLQRYTF
NA | 13 | TRBJ1-1 | NA | TRBV5-6 | TGTGCCAGCAGCTTGGTGGGGCTCGTTGAAGCTTTCTTT | CASSLVGLVEAFF
TRBD2 | 18 | TRBJ2-3 | NA | TRBV4-1 | TGCGCCAGCAGCCAAGATATCGGACTAGCGGGTCGCACAGATACGCAGTATTTT | CASSQDIGLAGRTDTQYF
NA | 11 | TRBJ1-3 | NA | TRBV7-9 | TGTGCCACCGCCGCGGGAAACACCATATATTTT | CATAAGNTIYF
TRBD2 | 15 | TRBJ2-7 | NA | TRBV5-1 | TGCGCCAGCAGCTTAGTAGCGGGGGTGAACTACGAGCAGTACTTC | CASSLVAGVNYEQYF
TRBD1 | 14 | TRBJ1-2 | NA | TRBV5-8 | TGTGCCAGCAGCTTGTTCAGGGGGCTAAGTGGCTACACCTTC | CASSLFRGLSGYTF
TRBD2 | 15 | TRBJ2-3 | NA | TRBV6-1 | TGTGCCAGCAGTGAACTAATGGGGGGGGAGGATACGCAGTATTTT | CASSELMGGEDTQYF
NA | 12 | TRBJ1-2 | NA | TRBV27 | TGTGCCAGCCGGGCGGGAAACTATGGCTACACCTTC | CASRAGNYGYTF
TRBD2 | 16 | TRBJ2-5 | few | TRBV4-2 | TGTGCCAGCAGCCAAGAGTCGCTAGCGGGGGAAGAGACCCAGTACTTC | CASSQESLAGEETQYF